The text below deals with one T cell receptor beta chain. These data come from a study of shared clonotypes between healthy human individuals. Sequenced by immunoSEQ multiplex PCR; TCRdb stores in-frame clones only, minus some. The sample includes around 320,000 clones, 87% seen only once; the top ten take 15% to 20%. CDR3 length equals 14 residues. Between the trimmed V and J ends, which lost 7 bases and 5 bases, there was a span of 17 bases. In germline, CDR1 is SGHRS, CDR2 YFSETQ. This sequence joins TRBV5-1 and TRBJ2-3; D remains ambiguous. Sequences were obtained from memory CD8+ T cells sorted from blood. The sample's subset: CD45RO+ cells pooled with CCR7-negative TemRA cells. The source of this sequence is a young man in good health. CDR3 loop: CASSPPSSGDTQYF. The CDR3 nucleotides read TGCGCCAGCTCTCCCCCCTCCAGTGGAGATACGCAGTATTTT.